This T cell receptor beta chain was captured by sequencing in a study of T cell changes during pregnancy in multiple sclerosis. Here immunoSEQ multiplex PCR was the method, and the copy in TCRdb shows in-frame clones only, minus some. The sample contains 50,000 to 65,000 clones, 92% of which appear only once. The input for sequencing was peripheral blood, taken in the first trimester of pregnancy. The TCR originated in a female donor with multiple sclerosis, enrolled in a pregnancy study.

The DNA for the CDR3 is TGTGCCAGCAGCTTCCGACAGGGCGGGGCGGATACGCAGTATTTT. Translated: CASSFRQGGADTQYF. The rearrangement uses TRBV5-4 and TRBJ2-3, with a possible D match to TRBD1 (7 bases). There are 15 residues in the CDR3. Germline V lookup: CDR1 SGHNT, CDR2 YYREEE (reference sequence). Trimming took off 2 bases at V and 6 bases at J, with 16 bases between the two ends.